This T cell receptor beta chain was obtained from a study of shared clonotypes between healthy human individuals. Naive CD8 cells were CD45RO-negative, positively selected for CCR7, excluding terminally differentiated effector memory CD45RA+ cells. The J segment lost 4 bases and the V segment lost 11 bases, leaving 13 bases of the junction unmatched. Germline lookup yields CDR1 ENHRY and CDR2 SYGVKD. The CDR3 loop spans 14 amino acids. Study-wide results and limits: Roughly 5% of naive CD4 clonotypes were shared across four donors. It was the non-shared clonotypes that had lower generation probabilities than clonotypes shared by all four donors. Researchers sampled blood only, noting tissue repertoires likely differ. Few donors restricted represented genetic and exposure-history diversity.

Repertoires were generated with immunoSEQ multiplex PCR, while TCRdb's copy carries only in-frame clones and drops some. The data contain approximately 2,200,000 clones, under 95% of them singletons. This clone was observed once. Its cognate antigen is unknown. This TCR derives from a man between 18 and 29 years old in good health. Some clones in this sample may be carry-over from other donors' samples. Sequences were obtained from naive CD8+ T cells from PBMCs. The chain employs TRBV10-3 and TRBJ1-1, with 7 bases that match TRBD1. CDR3 amino acids: CAAATGAGSTEAFF. DNA of the CDR3: TGTGCCGCCGCCACAGGGGCGGGGAGCACTGAAGCTTTCTTT.